What follows are 20 T cell receptor beta chains derived from one specimen sequenced in a study of shared T cell receptors in the human thymus. Measured with immunoSEQ multiplex PCR; TCRdb has only the in-frame clones, and not every one. The table includes around 730,000 clones, approximately 83% detected once. These data also featured in a second study, about human thymus T cells.

Source material: thymocytes. Source of these receptors: a girl less than two years old with a congenital heart defect.

This sequence joins TRBV2 and TRBJ2-7; D remains unclear. The CDR3 has 16 residues. Between the trimmed V and J ends, which lost 7 bases and 2 bases, there was a span of 21 bases. Germline loops: CDR1 SNHLY, CDR2 FYNNEI. The CDR3 loop reads CASMERPGTIAYEQYF. The CDR3 nucleotides are TGTGCCAGCATGGAACGGCCAGGAACGATCGCCTACGAGCAGTACTTC.

The chain has TRBV5-5 and TRBJ2-1, with a possible D match to TRBD2 (5 bases). This CDR3 contains 14 residues. CDR1 and CDR2 (germline): SGHKS, YYEKEE (reference sequence). Trimming took 1 base from V and 1 from J, leaving 6 bases between them. The CDR3 spells CASSLRGSYNEQFF. In DNA, the CDR3 is TGTGCCAGCAGCTTGCGAGGGTCCTACAATGAGCAGTTCTTC.

This rearrangement joins TRBV2 to TRBJ1-2, with 9 bases fitting TRBD1. Germline-derived CDR1 and CDR2 are SNHLY and FYNNEI. The ends lost 1 base at V and 2 bases at J; junction bases unmatched: 11. CDR3 length: 18 amino acids. Written as DNA, the CDR3 is TGTGCCAGCAGTGAAGAGAGGGACAGGGACGTTGCGAACTATGGCTACACCTTC. Translated: CASSEERDRDVANYGYTF.

This clone was counted between two and nine times. This chain connects TRBV27 to TRBJ1-1; D remains ambiguous. Germline assignment: CDR1 MNHEY and CDR2 SMNVEV (reference sequence). This CDR3 comprises 13 residues. Deletions cut 6 bases from V and 3 bases from J, with 11 bases between. The CDR3 region has the DNA TGTGCCAGCAGATGTTTTGGAGACACTGAAGCTTTCTTT. Protein: CASRCFGDTEAFF.

The chain couples TRBV5-4 to TRBJ2-1; TRBD1 matches at 9 bases. The CDR3 loop spans 18 amino acids. With V trimmed by 1 base and J by 7 bases, 15 bases remained unmatched. Germline V CDR1 and CDR2: SGHNT, YYREEE (reference sequence). The CDR3 region has the DNA TGTGCCAGCAGCTTGCTCACCTTAATCCGGGACAGGGTTAATGAGCAGTTCTTC. It encodes CASSLLTLIRDRVNEQFF.

The rearrangement uses TRBV27 and TRBJ1-2; 10 bases align to TRBD1. Germline values: CDR1 MNHEY, CDR2 SMNVEV (reference sequence). Trimming cost V 8 bases and J 8 bases; bases outside gene matches: 11. CDR3 size: 14 residues. The CDR3 sequence: CASGPRQGAKGYTF. CDR3 DNA sequence: TGTGCCAGCGGACCTCGACAGGGGGCCAAGGGCTACACCTTC.

The chain is built from TRBV6-5 and TRBJ1-2; 9 bases are a match to TRBD1. J gave up 14 bases and V 2 bases, and 3 bases lay outside the gene matches. Per the germline V gene, CDR1 is MNHEY and CDR2 is SVGAGI. This CDR3 has 11 amino acids. The CDR3 reads CASSYGQGITF. The DNA for the CDR3 is TGTGCCAGCAGTTACGGACAGGGGATAACCTTC.

This rearrangement joins TRBV5-6 to TRBJ2-7; maybe TRBD1 (6 bases). The CDR3 has 15 residues. The germline V gene encodes CDR1 SGHDT and CDR2 YYEEEE. Trimming left V 1 base short and J 3 bases short, with 14 bases between. The CDR3 DNA reads as TGTGCCAGCAGCTTGAAAGGGGGTAGGGGCTACGAGCAGTACTTC. It encodes CASSLKGGRGYEQYF.

The chain couples TRBV9 to TRBJ2-2; TRBD2 is a possible D gene (6 bases). The length of the CDR3 is 15 residues. The V end was cut by 6 bases, the J end by 8 bases, with 20 bases between. Per germline, CDR1 SGDLS and CDR2 YYNGEE. Here the CDR3 reads CASIWGVRFFGELFF. Written as DNA, the CDR3 is TGTGCCAGCATTTGGGGGGTAAGGTTTTTTGGGGAGCTGTTTTTT.

V and J are TRBV20-1 and TRBJ2-7, with D hard to call. The CDR3 length is 11 residues. V gave up 3 bases and J gave up 5 bases, with 8 bases separating them. Germline-derived CDR1 and CDR2 are DFQATT and SNEGSKA (reference sequence). The CDR3 DNA reads TGCAGTGCTAGGGGCAGACACGAGCAGTACTTC. It specifies CSARGRHEQYF.

V is TRBV7-6 and J is TRBJ1-2; D may be TRBD1 (6 bases). Between the trimmed V and J ends, which lost 5 bases and 8 bases, there was a span of 21 bases. There are 15 residues in the CDR3. Germline assignment: CDR1 SGHVS and CDR2 FNYEAQ. CDR3 in amino acids: CASSQIGQPVGGYTF. CDR3 nucleotides: TGTGCCAGCAGCCAAATAGGACAGCCCGTAGGCGGCTACACCTTC.

This chain uses TRBV20-1 with TRBJ1-6; D unresolved. V lost 8 bases and J lost 10, with 12 bases in between. The CDR3 extends over 11 amino acids. Germline-derived CDR1 and CDR2 are DFQATT and SNEGSKA (reference sequence). The CDR3 DNA sequence: TGCAGTTACCACCTATGGTCACCCCTCCACTTT. Residues: CSYHLWSPLHF.

The V call is TRBV10-3, the J call TRBJ2-2, with TRBD1 matching over 9 bases. The V gene's germline CDR1 is ENHRY and CDR2 SYGVKD. V shed 3 bases, J shed 6 bases, and the junction held 5 bases outside the gene matches. The CDR3 has 15 residues. CDR3 loop: CAISENHRGPGELFF. The CDR3 DNA follows: TGTGCCATCAGTGAAAACCACAGGGGGCCCGGGGAGCTGTTTTTT.

The chain combines TRBV4-1 with TRBJ1-6, with 9 nucleotides matching TRBD1. The V gene's germline CDR1 is MGHRA and CDR2 YSYEKL. Germline trimming cut 4 bases from V and 9 bases from J; bases unmatched to any gene: 10. The CDR3 runs 16 residues. The CDR3: CASSRQLPGQGSPLHF. The CDR3 region has the DNA TGCGCCAGCAGCCGACAGCTTCCGGGACAGGGTTCACCCCTCCACTTT.

Remarks on this clone: Germline and junction disagree at one end, which may indicate a read error. The sample contains more than one DNA sequence encoding this CDR3. The V call is TRBV19, the J call TRBJ1-1; 7 nucleotides agree with TRBD1. Germline CDR1 is LNHDA and CDR2 is SQIVND (reference sequence). This CDR3 has 17 residues. CDR3 region: CASSIAGDRLMNTEAFF. The DNA for the CDR3 is TGTGCCAGTAGCATAGCCGGGGACAGATTAATGAACACTGAAGCTTTCTTT.

The chain links TRBV9 to TRBJ2-2, with a tentative D call TRBD1 (6 bases). The length of the CDR3 is 17 residues. Germline values: CDR1 SGDLS, CDR2 YYNGEE. V shed 3 bases and J shed 6 bases, with 21 bases lying between them. The CDR3 DNA reads as TGTGCCAGCAGCGAAACCGACAGGTTCTTGAAGGCCGGGGAGCTGTTTTTT. Amino acids: CASSETDRFLKAGELFF.

The genes are TRBV19 and TRBJ1-2, with 8 bases matching TRBD1. After removal of 6 bases from V and 5 bases from J, the junction contained 11 bases not matched to a gene. Germline CDR1 and CDR2: LNHDA and SQIVND (reference sequence). The CDR3 is made up of 15 amino acids. The CDR3 DNA follows: TGTGCCAGTAGCCAACGGGACAGGAAAAAATATGGCTACACCTTC. This encodes CASSQRDRKKYGYTF.

The chain employs TRBV6-5 and TRBJ2-5; D possibly corresponds to TRBD1 (5 bases). The germline CDR1 and CDR2 sequences are MNHEY and SVGAGI. The V gene lost 5 bases and the J gene lost 7 bases, with 17 bases spanning the gap. This CDR3 is 14 amino acids long. CDR3 sequence (DNA): TGTGCCAGCAGTAAACGCAGGGATCGAGGGACCCAGTACTTC. Protein sequence: CASSKRRDRGTQYF.

J is TRBJ2-3 and V is TRBV4-1; TRBD2 aligns across 12 bases. The ends lost 3 bases at V and 2 bases at J; junction bases unmatched: 18. Germline CDR1 MGHRA, CDR2 YSYEKL. The CDR3 is 21 residues long. The CDR3 here is CASSHLFHRLAGGEHTDTQYF. In nucleotides, the CDR3 is TGCGCCAGCAGCCATCTCTTTCATCGGCTAGCGGGGGGGGAGCACACAGATACGCAGTATTTT.

The chain is built from TRBV5-1 and TRBJ1-2; D uncertain. Germline lookup yields CDR1 SGHRS and CDR2 YFSETQ. The CDR3 runs 14 residues. Trimming pared 1 base from V and 6 bases from J, leaving 13 bases between. The CDR3 DNA is TGCGCCAGCAGCTTGAGAGGGTCAGTAGATGGCTACACCTTC. This codes for CASSLRGSVDGYTF.